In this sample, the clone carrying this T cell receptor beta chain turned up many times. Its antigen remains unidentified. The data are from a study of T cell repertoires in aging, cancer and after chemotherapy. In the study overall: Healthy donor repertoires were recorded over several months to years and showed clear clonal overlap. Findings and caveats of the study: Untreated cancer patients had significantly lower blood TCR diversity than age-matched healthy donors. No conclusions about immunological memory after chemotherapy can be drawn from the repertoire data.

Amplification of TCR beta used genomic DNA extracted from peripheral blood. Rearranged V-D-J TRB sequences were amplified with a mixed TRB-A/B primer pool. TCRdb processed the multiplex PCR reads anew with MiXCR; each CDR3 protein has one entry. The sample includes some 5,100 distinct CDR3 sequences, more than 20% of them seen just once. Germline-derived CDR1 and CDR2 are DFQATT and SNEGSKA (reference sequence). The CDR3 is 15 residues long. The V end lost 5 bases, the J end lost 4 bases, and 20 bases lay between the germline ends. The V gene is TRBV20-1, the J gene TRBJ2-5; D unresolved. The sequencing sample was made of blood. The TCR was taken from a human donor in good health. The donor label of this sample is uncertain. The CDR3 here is CSAPVGSGPGETQYF. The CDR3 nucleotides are TGCAGTGCTCCAGTGGGTAGTGGACCGGGAGAGACCCAGTACTTC.